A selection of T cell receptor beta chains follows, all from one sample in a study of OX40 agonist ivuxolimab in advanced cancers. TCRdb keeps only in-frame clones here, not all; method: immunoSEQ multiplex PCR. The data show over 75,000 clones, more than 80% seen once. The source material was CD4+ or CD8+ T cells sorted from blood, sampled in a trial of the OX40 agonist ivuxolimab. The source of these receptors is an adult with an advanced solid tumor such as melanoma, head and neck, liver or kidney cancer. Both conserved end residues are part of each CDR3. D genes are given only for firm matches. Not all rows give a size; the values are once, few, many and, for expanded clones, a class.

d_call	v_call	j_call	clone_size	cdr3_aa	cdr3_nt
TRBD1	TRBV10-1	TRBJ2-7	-	CASSGTGSPAQYF	TGCGCCAGCAGTGGGACAGGTTCCCCTGCGCAGTACTTC
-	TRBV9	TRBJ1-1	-	CASSPPHYQGPDFTEAFF	TGTGCCAGCAGCCCCCCGCATTATCAGGGCCCCGATTTCACTGAAGCTTTCTTT
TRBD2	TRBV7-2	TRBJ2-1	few	CASSPVAGGGYNEQFF	TGTGCCAGCAGCCCCGTAGCGGGCGGAGGTTACAATGAGCAGTTCTTC
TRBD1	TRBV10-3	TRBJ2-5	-	CAISEIGTGYNQETQYF	TGTGCCATCAGTGAGATCGGGACAGGGTACAACCAAGAGACCCAGTACTTC
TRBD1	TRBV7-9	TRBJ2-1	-	CASSEGQGEAYNEQFF	TGTGCCAGCAGCGAAGGACAGGGGGAGGCCTACAATGAGCAGTTCTTC
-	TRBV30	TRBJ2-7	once	CAWSGSQASSLYEQYF	TGTGCCTGGAGTGGTAGTCAGGCCTCCTCTCTTTACGAGCAGTACTTC
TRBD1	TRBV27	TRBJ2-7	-	CASSPGTGDYEQYF	TGTGCCAGCAGCCCCGGGACAGGGGACTACGAGCAGTACTTC
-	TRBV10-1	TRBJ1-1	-	CASSEAVNTEAFF	TGCGCCAGCAGTGAGGCAGTAAACACTGAAGCTTTCTTT
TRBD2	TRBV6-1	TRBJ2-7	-	CASSEYLAGGSYEQYF	TGTGCCAGCAGTGAATATCTAGCGGGAGGGTCCTACGAGCAGTACTTC
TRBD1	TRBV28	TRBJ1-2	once	CASSLSGTVYGYTF	TGTGCCAGCAGTTTATCCGGGACAGTCTATGGCTACACCTTC
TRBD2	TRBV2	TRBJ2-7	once	CASRYGTSGTYEQYF	TGTGCCAGCAGGTACGGGACTAGCGGCACCTACGAGCAGTACTTC
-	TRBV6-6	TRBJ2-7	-	CASTGEGAYEQYF	TGTGCCAGCACCGGGGAGGGGGCGTACGAGCAGTACTTC
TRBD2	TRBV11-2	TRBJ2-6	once	CASSLAKGSGRAGANVLTF	TGTGCCAGCAGCTTAGCAAAAGGAAGCGGGAGGGCTGGGGCCAACGTCCTGACTTTC
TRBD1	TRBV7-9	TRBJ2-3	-	CASSLRTGTHTDTQYF	TGTGCCAGCAGCTTACGGACAGGGACCCATACAGATACGCAGTATTTT
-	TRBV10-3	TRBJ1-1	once	CASGMNTEAFF	TGTGCCTCAGGGATGAACACTGAAGCTTTCTTT
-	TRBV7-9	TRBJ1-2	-	CASSLAGENGYTF	TGTGCCAGCAGCTTAGCCGGGGAAAATGGCTACACCTTC
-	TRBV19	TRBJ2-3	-	CASSMGDIRTDTQYF	TGTGCCAGTAGTATGGGGGACATCCGCACAGATACGCAGTATTTT